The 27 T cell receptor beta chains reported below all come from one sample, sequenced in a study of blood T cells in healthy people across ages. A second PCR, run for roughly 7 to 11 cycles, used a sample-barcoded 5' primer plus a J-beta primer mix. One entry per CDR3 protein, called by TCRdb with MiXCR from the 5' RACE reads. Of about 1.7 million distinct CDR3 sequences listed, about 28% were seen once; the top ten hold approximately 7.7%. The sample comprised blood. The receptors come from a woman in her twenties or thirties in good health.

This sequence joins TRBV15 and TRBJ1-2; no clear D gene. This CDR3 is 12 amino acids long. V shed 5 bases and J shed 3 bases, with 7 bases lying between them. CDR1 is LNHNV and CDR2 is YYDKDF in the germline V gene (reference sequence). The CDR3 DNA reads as TGTGCCACCAGCCCGCGGCACTATGGCTACACCTTC. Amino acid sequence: CATSPRHYGYTF.

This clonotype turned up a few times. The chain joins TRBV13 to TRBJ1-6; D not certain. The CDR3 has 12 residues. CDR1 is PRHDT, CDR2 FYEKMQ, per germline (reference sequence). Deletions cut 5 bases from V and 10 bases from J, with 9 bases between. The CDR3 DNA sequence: TGTGCCAGCAGCCCTCCCGAATCACCCCTCCACTTT. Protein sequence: CASSPPESPLHF.

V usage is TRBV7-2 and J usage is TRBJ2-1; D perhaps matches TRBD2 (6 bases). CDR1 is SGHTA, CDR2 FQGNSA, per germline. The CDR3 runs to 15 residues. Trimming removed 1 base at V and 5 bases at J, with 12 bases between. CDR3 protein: CASSLDGRVNNEQFF. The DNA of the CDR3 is TGTGCCAGCAGCTTAGACGGGAGAGTCAACAATGAGCAGTTCTTC.

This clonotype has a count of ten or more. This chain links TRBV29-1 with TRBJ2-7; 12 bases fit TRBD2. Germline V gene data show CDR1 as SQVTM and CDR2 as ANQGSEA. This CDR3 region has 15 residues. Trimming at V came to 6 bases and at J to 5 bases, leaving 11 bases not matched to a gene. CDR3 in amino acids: CSVQPASGGDNEQYF. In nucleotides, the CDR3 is TGCAGCGTGCAGCCGGCTAGCGGGGGGGATAACGAGCAGTACTTC.

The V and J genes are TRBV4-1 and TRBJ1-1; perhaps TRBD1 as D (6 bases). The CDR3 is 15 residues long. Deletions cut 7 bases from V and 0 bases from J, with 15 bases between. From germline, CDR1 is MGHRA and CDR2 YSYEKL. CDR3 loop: CASKRDIGMNTEAFF. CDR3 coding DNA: TGCGCCAGCAAGAGGGACATAGGCATGAACACTGAAGCTTTCTTT.

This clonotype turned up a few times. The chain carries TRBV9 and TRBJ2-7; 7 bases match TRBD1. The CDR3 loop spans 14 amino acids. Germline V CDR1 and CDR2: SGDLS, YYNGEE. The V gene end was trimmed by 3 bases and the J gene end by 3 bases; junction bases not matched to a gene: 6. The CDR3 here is CASSGGDRLYEQYF. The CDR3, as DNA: TGTGCCAGCAGCGGAGGGGACAGACTCTACGAGCAGTACTTC.

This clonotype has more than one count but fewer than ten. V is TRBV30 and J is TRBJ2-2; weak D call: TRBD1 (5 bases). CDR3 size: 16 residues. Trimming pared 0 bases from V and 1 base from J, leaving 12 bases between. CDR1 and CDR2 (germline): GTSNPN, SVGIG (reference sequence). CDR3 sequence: CAWSVASRGNTGELFF. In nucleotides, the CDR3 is TGTGCCTGGAGTGTGGCTTCTAGGGGGAACACCGGGGAGCTGTTTTTT.

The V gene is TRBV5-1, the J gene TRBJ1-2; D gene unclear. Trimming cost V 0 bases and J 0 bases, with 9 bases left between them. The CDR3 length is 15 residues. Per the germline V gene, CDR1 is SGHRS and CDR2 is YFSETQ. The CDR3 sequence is CASSLVAGSNYGYTF. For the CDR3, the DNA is TGCGCCAGCAGCTTGGTAGCCGGATCTAACTATGGCTACACCTTC.

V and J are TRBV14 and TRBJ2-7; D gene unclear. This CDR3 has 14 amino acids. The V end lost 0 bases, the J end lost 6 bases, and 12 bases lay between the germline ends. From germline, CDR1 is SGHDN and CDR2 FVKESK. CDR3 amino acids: CASSQDLVTREQYF. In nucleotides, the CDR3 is TGTGCCAGCAGCCAAGATCTGGTCACCCGCGAGCAGTACTTC.

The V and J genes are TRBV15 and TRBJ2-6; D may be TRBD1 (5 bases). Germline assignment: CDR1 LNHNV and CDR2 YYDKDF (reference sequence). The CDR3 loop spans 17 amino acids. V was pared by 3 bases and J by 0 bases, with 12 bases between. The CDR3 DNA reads TGTGCCACCAGCAGCCGGACGGACATCTCTGGGGCCAACGTCCTGACTTTC. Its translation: CATSSRTDISGANVLTF.

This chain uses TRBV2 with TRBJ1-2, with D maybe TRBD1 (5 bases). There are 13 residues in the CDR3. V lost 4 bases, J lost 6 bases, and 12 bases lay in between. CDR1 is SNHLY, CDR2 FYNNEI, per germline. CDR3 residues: CASSGGRVDGYTF. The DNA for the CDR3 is TGTGCCAGCAGTGGCGGCAGGGTCGATGGCTACACCTTC.

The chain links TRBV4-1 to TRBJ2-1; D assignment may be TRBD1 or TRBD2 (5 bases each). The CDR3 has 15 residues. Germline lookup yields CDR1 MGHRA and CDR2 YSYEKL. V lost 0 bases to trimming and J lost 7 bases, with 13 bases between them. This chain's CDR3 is CASSQDGASGNEQFF. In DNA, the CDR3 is TGCGCCAGCAGCCAAGATGGGGCCTCGGGGAATGAGCAGTTCTTC.

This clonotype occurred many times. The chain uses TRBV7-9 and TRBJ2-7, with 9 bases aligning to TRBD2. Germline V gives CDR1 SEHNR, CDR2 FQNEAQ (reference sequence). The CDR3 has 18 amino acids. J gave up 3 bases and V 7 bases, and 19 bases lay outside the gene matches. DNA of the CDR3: TGTGCCAGCAAGTGTCCTAGCGGGACGCTTTTAGGGGGCTACGAGCAGTACTTC. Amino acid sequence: CASKCPSGTLLGGYEQYF.

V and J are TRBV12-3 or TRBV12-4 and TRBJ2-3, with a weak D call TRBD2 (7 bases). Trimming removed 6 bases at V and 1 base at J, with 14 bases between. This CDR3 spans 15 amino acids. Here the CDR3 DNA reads TGTGCCAGCAGGATGGGGGGGGCTGGCACAGATACGCAGTATTTT. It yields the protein CASRMGGAGTDTQYF.

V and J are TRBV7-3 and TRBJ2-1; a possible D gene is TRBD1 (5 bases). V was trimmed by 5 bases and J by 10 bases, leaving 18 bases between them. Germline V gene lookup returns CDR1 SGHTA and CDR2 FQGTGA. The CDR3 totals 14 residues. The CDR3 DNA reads TGTGCCAGCAGCCCCAAGGCAGGGTCGGACGAGCAGTTCTTC. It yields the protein CASSPKAGSDEQFF.

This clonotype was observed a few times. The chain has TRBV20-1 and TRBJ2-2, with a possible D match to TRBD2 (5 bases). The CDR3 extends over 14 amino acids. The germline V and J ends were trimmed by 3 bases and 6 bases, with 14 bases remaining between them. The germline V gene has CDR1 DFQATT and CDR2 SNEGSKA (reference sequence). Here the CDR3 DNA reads TGCAGTGCTAGCGGGGATAGCTGGTCCGGGGAGCTGTTTTTT. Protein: CSASGDSWSGELFF.

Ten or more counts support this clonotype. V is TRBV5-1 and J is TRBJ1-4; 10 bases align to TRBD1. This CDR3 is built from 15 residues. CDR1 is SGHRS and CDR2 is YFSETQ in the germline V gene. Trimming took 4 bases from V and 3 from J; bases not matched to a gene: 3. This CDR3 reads CASSPGTGANEKLFF. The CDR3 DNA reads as TGCGCCAGCAGCCCTGGGACAGGGGCTAATGAAAAACTGTTTTTT.

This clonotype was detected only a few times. The CDR3 sequence: CASSRSKGGEEKLFF. CDR3 sequence (DNA): TGCGCCAGCAGCCGCTCGAAGGGGGGTGAGGAAAAACTGTTTTTT. V is TRBV5-1 and J is TRBJ1-4, with D maybe TRBD1 (6 bases). CDR3 length: 15 residues. V was pared by 4 bases and J by 8 bases, with 18 bases between. Germline-derived CDR1 and CDR2 are SGHRS and YFSETQ. Full variable domain (rest looked up from reference TRBV5-1 and TRBJ1-4): KAGVTQTPRYLIKTRGQQVTLSCSPISGHRSVSWYQQTPGQGLQFLFEYFSETQRNKGNFPGRFSGRQFSNSRSEMNVSTLELGDSALYLCASSRSKGGEEKLFFGSGTQLSVL.

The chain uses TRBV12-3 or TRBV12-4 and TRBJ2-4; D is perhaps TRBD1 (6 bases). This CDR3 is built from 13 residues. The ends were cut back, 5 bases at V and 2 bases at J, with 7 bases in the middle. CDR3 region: CASSGQPKNIQYF. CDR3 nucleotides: TGTGCCAGCAGTGGACAGCCCAAAAACATTCAGTACTTC.

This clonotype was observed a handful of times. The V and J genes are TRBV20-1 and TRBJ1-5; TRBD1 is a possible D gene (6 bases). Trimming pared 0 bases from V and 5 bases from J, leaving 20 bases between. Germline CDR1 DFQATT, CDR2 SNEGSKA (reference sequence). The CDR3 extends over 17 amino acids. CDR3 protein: CSARDDPWQGSDQPQHF. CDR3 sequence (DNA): TGCAGTGCTAGAGATGACCCGTGGCAGGGGAGCGATCAGCCCCAGCATTTT.

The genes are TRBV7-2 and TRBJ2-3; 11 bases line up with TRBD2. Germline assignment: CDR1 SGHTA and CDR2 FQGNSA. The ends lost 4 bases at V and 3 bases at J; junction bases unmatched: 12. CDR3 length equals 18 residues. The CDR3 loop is CASSSGTSGDLGTDTQYF. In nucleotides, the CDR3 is TGTGCCAGCAGCTCCGGGACTAGCGGAGACTTGGGGACAGATACGCAGTATTTT. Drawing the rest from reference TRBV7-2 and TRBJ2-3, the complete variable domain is GAGVSQSPSNKVTEKGKDVELRCDPISGHTALYWYRQSLGQGLEFLIYFQGNSAPDKSGLPSDRFSAERTGGSVSTLTIQRTQQEDSAVYLCASSSGTSGDLGTDTQYFGPGTRLTVL.

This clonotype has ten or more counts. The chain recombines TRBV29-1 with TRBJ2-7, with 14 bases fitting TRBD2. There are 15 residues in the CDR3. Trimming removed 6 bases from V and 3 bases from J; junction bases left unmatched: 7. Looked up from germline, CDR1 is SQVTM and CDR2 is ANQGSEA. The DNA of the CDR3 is TGCAGCGTAAAGGGACTAGCGGGGGAGAACTACGAGCAGTACTTC. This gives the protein CSVKGLAGENYEQYF.

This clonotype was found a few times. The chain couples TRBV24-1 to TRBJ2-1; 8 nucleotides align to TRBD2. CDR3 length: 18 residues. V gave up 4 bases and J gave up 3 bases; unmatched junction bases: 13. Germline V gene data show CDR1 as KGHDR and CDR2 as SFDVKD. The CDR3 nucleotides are TGTGCCACCAGTGAGAGCGGGAGTCCTTATGGGCGCTACAATGAGCAGTTCTTC. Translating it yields CATSESGSPYGRYNEQFF.

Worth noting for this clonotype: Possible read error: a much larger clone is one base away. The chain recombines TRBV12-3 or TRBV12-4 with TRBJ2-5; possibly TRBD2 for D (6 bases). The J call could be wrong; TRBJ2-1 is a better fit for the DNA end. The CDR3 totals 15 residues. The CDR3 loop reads CASSFYLGGQETQFF. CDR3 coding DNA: TGTGCCAGCAGTTTTTACCTGGGAGGCCAAGAGACCCAGTTCTTC.

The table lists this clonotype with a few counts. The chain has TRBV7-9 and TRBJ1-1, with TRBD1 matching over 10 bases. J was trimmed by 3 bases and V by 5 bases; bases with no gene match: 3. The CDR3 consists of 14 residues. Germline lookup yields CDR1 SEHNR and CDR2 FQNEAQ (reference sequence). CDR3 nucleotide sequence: TGTGCCAGCAGCATCGGGACAGGGGACACTGAAGCTTTCTTT. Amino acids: CASSIGTGDTEAFF.

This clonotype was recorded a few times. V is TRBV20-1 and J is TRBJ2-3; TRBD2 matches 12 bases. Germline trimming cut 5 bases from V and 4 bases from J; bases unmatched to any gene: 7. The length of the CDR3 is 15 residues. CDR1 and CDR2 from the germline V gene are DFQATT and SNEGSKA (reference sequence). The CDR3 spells CSALGLAGSADTQYF. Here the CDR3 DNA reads TGCAGTGCTCTCGGACTAGCGGGGAGCGCAGATACGCAGTATTTT.

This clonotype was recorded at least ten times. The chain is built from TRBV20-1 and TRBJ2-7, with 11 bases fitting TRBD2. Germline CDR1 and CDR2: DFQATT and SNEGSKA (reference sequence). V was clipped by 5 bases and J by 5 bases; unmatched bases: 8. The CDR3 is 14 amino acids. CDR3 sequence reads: CSAGGTTSGNEQYF. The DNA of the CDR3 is TGCAGTGCTGGCGGGACGACTAGCGGGAACGAGCAGTACTTC.